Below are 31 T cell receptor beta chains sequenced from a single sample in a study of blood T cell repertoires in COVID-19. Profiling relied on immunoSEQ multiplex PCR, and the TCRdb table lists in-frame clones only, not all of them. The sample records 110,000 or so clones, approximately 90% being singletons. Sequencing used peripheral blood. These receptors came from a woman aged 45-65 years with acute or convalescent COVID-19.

The CDR3 DNA sequence: TGCAGCGTAGGTTGGACAGGGGCAAGTGATACGCAGTATTTT. It codes for CSVGWTGASDTQYF. The chain joins TRBV29-1 to TRBJ2-3; TRBD1 matches 9 bases. The V segment lost 6 bases and the J segment 6 bases; nucleotides outside the gene matches: 10. This CDR3 contains 14 residues. CDR1 SQVTM and CDR2 ANQGSEA come from the germline V gene.

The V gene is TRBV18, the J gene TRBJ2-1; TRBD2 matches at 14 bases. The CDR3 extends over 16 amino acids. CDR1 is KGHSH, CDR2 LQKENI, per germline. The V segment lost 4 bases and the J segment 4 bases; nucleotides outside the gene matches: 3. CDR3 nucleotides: TGTGCCAGCTCACAGACTAGCGGGAGGGTTTACAATGAGCAGTTCTTC. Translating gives CASSQTSGRVYNEQFF. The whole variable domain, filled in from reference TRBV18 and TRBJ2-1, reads NAGVMQNPRHLVRRRGQEARLRCSPMKGHSHVYWYRQLPEEGLKFMVYLQKENIIDESGMPKERFSAEFPKEGPSILRIQQVVRGDSAAYFCASSQTSGRVYNEQFFGPGTRLTVL.

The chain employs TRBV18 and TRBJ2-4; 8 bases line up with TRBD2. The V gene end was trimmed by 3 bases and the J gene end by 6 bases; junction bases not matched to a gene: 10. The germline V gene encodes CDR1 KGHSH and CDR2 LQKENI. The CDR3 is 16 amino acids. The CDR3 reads CASSPSGFSGINIQYF. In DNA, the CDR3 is TGTGCCAGCTCACCTAGTGGTTTTAGCGGGATAAACATTCAGTACTTC.

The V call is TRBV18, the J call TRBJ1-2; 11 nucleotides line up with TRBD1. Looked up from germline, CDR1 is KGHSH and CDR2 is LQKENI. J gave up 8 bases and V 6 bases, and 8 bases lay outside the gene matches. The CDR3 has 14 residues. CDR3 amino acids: CASSPDRGPGGYTF. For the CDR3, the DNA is TGTGCCAGCTCCCCGGACAGGGGGCCGGGCGGCTACACCTTC. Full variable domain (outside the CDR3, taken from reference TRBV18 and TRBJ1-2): NAGVMQNPRHLVRRRGQEARLRCSPMKGHSHVYWYRQLPEEGLKFMVYLQKENIIDESGMPKERFSAEFPKEGPSILRIQQVVRGDSAAYFCASSPDRGPGGYTFGSGTRLTVV.

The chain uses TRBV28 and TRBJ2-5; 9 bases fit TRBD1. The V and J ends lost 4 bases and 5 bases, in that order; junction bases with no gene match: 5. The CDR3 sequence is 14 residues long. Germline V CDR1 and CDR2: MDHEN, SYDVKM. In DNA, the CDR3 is TGTGCCAGCAGTTGGACAGGGGTGTTGGAGACCCAGTACTTC. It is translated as CASSWTGVLETQYF.

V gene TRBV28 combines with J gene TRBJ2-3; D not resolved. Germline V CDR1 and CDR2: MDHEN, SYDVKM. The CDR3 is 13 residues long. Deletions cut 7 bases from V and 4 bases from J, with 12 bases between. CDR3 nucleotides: TGTGCCAGCAATCCCTACGCTGCAGATACGCAGTATTTT. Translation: CASNPYAADTQYF.

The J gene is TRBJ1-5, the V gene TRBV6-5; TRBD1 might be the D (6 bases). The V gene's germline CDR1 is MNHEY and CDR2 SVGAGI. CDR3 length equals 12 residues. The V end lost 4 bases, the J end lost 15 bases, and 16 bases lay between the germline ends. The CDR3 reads CASSSHRENWHF. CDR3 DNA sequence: TGTGCCAGCAGTTCTCACAGGGAAAATTGGCATTTT.

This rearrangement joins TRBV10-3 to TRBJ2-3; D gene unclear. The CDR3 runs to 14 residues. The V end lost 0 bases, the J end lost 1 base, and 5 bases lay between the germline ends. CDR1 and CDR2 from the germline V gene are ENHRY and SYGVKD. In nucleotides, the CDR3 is TGTGCCATCAGTGAGTCTATTGGCACAGATACGCAGTATTTT. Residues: CAISESIGTDTQYF.

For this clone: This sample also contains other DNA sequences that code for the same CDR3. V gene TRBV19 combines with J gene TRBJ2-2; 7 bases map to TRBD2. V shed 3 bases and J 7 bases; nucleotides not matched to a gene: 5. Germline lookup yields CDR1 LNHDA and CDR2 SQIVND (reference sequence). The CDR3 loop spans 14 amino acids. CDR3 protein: CASSITGGSGELFF. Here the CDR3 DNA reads TGTGCCAGTAGTATTACCGGGGGGAGCGGGGAGCTGTTTTTT. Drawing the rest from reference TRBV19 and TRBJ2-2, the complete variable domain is DGGITQSPKYLFRKEGQNVTLSCEQNLNHDAMYWYRQDPGQGLRLIYYSQIVNDFQKGDIAEGYSVSREKKESFPLTVTSAQKNPTAFYLCASSITGGSGELFFGEGSRLTVL.

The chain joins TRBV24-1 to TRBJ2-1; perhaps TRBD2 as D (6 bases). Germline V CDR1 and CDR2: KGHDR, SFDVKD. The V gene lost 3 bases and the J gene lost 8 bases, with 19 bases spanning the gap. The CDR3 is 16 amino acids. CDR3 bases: TGTGCCACCAGTGATCTCGTTGGGGGGTTCAAGTATGAGCAGTTCTTC. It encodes CATSDLVGGFKYEQFF.

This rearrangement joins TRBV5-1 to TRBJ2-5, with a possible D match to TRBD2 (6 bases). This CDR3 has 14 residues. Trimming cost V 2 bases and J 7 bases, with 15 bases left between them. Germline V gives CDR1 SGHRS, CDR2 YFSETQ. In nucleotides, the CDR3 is TGCGCCAGCAGCTTCGACCCGAACGGGGGGACCCAGTACTTC. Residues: CASSFDPNGGTQYF. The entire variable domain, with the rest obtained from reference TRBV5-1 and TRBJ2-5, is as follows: KAGVTQTPRYLIKTRGQQVTLSCSPISGHRSVSWYQQTPGQGLQFLFEYFSETQRNKGNFPGRFSGRQFSNSRSEMNVSTLELGDSALYLCASSFDPNGGTQYFGPGTRLLVL.

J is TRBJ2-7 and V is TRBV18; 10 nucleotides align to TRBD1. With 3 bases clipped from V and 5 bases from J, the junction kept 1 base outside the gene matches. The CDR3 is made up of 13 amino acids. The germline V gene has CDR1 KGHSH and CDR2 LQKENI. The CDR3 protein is CASSPTGGHEQYF. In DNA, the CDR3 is TGTGCCAGCTCACCGACAGGGGGCCACGAGCAGTACTTC.

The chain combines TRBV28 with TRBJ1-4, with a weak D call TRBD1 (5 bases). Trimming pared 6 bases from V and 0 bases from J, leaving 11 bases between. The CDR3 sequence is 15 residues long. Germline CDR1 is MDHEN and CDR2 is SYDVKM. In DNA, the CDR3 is TGTGCCAGCAGGCTTCGACAGACAACTAATGAAAAACTGTTTTTT. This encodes CASRLRQTTNEKLFF.

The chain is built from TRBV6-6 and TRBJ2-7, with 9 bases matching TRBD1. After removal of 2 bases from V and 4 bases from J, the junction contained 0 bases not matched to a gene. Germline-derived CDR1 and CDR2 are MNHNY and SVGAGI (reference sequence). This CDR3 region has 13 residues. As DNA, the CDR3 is TGTGCCAGCAGTTACGACAGGGGGTACGAGCAGTACTTC. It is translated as CASSYDRGYEQYF.

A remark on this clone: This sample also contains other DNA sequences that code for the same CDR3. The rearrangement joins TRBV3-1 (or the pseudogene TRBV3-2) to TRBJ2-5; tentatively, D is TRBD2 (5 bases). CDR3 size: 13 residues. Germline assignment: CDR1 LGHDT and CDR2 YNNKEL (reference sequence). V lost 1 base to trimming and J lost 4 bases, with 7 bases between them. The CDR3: CASSQGGGETQYF. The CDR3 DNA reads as TGTGCCAGCAGCCAAGGCGGAGGAGAGACCCAGTACTTC.

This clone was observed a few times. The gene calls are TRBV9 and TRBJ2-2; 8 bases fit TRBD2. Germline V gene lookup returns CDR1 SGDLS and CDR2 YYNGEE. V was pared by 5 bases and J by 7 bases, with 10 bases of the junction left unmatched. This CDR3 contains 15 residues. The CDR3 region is CASSAFSGVGGELFF. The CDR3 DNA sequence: TGTGCCAGCAGTGCCTTTAGCGGGGTGGGCGGGGAGCTGTTTTTT. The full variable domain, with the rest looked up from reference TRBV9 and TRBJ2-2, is DSGVTQTPKHLITATGQRVTLRCSPRSGDLSVYWYQQSLDQGLQFLIQYYNGEERAKGNILERFSAQQFPDLHSELNLSSLELGDSALYFCASSAFSGVGGELFFGEGSRLTVL.

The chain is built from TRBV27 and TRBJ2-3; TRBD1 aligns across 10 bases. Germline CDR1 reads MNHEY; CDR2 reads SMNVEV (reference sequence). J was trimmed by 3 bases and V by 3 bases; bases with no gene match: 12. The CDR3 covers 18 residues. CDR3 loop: CASSFWFPGDRGTDTQYF. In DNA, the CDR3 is TGTGCCAGCAGTTTTTGGTTTCCGGGGGACAGGGGAACAGATACGCAGTATTTT.

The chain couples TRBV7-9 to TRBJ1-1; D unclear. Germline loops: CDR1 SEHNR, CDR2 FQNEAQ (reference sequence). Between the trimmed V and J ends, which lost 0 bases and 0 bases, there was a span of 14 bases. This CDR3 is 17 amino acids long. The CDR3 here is CASSLAAAVPMNTEAFF. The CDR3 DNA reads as TGTGCCAGCAGCTTAGCAGCGGCAGTACCCATGAACACTGAAGCTTTCTTT.

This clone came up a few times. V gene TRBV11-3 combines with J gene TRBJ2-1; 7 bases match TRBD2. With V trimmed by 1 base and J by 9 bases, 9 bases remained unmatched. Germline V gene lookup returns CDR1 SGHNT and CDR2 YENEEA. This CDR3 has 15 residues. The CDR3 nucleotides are TGTGCCAGCAGCTTAGGGGACTACCACGGGAGTGAGCAGTTCTTC. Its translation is CASSLGDYHGSEQFF.

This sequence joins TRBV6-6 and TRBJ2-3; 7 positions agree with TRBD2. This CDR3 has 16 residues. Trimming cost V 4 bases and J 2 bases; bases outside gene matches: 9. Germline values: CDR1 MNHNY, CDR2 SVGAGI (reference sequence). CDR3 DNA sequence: TGTGCCAGCAGTTCCTATAACCTAGCGGACACAGATACGCAGTATTTT. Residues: CASSSYNLADTDTQYF.

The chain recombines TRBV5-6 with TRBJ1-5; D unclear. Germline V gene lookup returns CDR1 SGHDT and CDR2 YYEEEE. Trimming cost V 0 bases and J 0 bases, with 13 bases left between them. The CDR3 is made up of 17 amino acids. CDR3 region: CASSLAAWRDSNQPQHF. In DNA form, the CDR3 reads TGTGCCAGCAGCTTGGCCGCGTGGAGGGATAGCAATCAGCCCCAGCATTTT.

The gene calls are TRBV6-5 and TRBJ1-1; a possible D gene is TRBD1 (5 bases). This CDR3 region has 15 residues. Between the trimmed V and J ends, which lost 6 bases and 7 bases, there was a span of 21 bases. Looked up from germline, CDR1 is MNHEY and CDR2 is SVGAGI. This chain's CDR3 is CASRSVGANRYEAFF. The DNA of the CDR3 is TGTGCCAGCAGATCTGTAGGGGCGAATAGGTATGAAGCTTTCTTT.

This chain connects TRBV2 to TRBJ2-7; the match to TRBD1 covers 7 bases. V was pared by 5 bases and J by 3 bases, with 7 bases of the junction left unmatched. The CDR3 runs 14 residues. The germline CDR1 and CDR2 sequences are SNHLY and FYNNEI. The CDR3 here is CASSWQGDLYEQYF. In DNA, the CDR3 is TGTGCCAGCAGTTGGCAGGGGGACCTCTACGAGCAGTACTTC.

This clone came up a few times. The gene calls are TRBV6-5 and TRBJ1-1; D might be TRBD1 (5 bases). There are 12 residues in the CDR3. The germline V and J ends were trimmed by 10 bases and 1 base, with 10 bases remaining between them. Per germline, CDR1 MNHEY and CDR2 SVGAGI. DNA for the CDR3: TGTGCCATCAAAGACAGGAACACTGAAGCTTTCTTT. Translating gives CAIKDRNTEAFF.

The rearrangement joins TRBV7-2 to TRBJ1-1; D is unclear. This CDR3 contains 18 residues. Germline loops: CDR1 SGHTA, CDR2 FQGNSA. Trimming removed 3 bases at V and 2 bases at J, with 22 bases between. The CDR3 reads CASSFQVGQSGYNTEAFF. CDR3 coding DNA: TGTGCCAGCAGCTTTCAGGTGGGTCAGTCCGGATATAACACTGAAGCTTTCTTT.

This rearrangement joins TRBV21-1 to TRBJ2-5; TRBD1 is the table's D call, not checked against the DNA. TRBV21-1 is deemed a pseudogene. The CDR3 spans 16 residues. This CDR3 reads CASSKVGGQAKETQYF. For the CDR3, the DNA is TGTGCCAGCAGCAAGGTCGGGGGACAGGCGAAAGAGACCCAGTACTTC.

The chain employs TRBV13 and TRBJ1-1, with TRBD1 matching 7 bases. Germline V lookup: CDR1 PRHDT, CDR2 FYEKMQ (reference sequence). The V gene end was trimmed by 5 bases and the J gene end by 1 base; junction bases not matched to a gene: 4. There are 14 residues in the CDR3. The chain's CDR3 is CASSTGQKNTEAFF. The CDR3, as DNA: TGTGCCAGCAGCACGGGACAGAAGAACACTGAAGCTTTCTTT.

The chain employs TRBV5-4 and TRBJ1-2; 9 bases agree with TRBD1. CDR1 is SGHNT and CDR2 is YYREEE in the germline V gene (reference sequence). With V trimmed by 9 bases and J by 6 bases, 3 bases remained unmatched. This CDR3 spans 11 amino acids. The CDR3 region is CATRTGDGYTF. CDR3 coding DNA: TGTGCCACCCGGACAGGGGATGGCTACACCTTC.

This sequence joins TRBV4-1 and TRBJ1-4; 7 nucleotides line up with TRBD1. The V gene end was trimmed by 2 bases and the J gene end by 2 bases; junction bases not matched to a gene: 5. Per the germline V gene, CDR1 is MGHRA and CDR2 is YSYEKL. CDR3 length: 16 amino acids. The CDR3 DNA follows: TGCGCCAGCAGCCAAATACCGACAGGGACTAATGAAAAACTGTTTTTT. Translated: CASSQIPTGTNEKLFF.

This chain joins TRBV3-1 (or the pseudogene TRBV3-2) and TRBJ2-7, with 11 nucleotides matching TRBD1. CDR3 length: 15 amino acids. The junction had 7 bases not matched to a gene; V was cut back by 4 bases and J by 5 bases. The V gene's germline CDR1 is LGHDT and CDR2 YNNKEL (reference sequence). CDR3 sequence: CASSRRTGGDDEQYF. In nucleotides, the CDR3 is TGTGCCAGCAGCCGACGGACAGGGGGCGACGACGAGCAGTACTTC.

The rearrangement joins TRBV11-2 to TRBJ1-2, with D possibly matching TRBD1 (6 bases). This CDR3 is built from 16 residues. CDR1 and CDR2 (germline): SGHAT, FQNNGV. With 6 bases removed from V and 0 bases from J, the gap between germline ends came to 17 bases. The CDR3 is CASSGRGGATNYGYTF. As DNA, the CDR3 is TGTGCCAGCAGTGGCCGTGGGGGGGCGACTAACTATGGCTACACCTTC.